A selection of T cell receptor beta chains follows, all from one sample in a study of blood T cell repertoires in COVID-19. Produced via immunoSEQ multiplex PCR; TCRdb's table is partial and in-frame only. Of 87,000 or so clones listed, about 85% are singletons. The sample consisted of peripheral blood. The source is a woman at least 80 years old with COVID-19, enrolled during active disease. Each CDR3 is given with its conserved first and last residue. D genes are given only for firm matches. Size is omitted from some rows. Given values are once, few, many or a class for expanded clones.

J: TRBJ2-7
V: TRBV19
D: TRBD1
size: -
DNA: TGTGCCAGTAGTAGTCCCCGGGCGGGACAGGGGGCCTACGAGCAGTACTTC
CDR3: CASSSPRAGQGAYEQYF

J: TRBJ2-3
V: TRBV27
D: TRBD2
size: -
DNA: TGTGCCAGCAGTAGAGGGAGGGGTTTAGATACGCAGTATTTT
CDR3: CASSRGRGLDTQYF

J: TRBJ1-3
V: TRBV6-6
D: -
size: -
DNA: TGTGCCAGCAGGCGGGACGGGACCTCTGGAAACACCATATATTTT
CDR3: CASRRDGTSGNTIYF

J: TRBJ2-7
V: TRBV28
D: TRBD1
size: few
DNA: TGTGCCAGCAGGGGGACAGGGGCACGCGAGCAGTACTTC
CDR3: CASRGTGAREQYF

J: TRBJ1-2
V: TRBV3-1/TRBV3-2
D: -
size: -
DNA: TGTGCCAGCAGCTCGTGGGGTGAGGGCAAATGGTATGGCTACACCTTC
CDR3: CASSSWGEGKWYGYTF

J: TRBJ2-1
V: TRBV5-1
D: TRBD2
size: once
DNA: TGCGCCAGCAGTGGACTAGCGGGAGGGTACAATGAGCAGTTCTTC
CDR3: CASSGLAGGYNEQFF

J: TRBJ1-1
V: TRBV12-5
D: -
size: -
DNA: TGTGCTAGTGGTTTGCCAACGTATAGGGAGGGGACTGAAGCTTTCTTT
CDR3: CASGLPTYREGTEAFF

J: TRBJ2-7
V: TRBV2
D: TRBD1
size: -
DNA: TGTGCTATGGGACAGGACTCCTACGAGCAGTACTTC
CDR3: CAMGQDSYEQYF

J: TRBJ1-4
V: TRBV29-1
D: TRBD1
size: -
DNA: TGCAGCGTTGAGTGGACAGGGAGGGCGTTTTTT
CDR3: CSVEWTGRAFF

J: TRBJ1-3
V: TRBV7-9
D: -
size: -
DNA: TGTGCCAGCAGCTTCACAGGGATCTCTGGAAACACCATATATTTT
CDR3: CASSFTGISGNTIYF

J: TRBJ2-1
V: TRBV27
D: TRBD1
size: -
DNA: TGTGCCAGCAGTTGGGACAGAGCTGAGAACAATGAGCAGTTCTTC
CDR3: CASSWDRAENNEQFF

J: TRBJ2-1
V: TRBV28
D: -
size: -
DNA: TGTGCCAGCAGTTTAACTAGGGATGAGCAGTTCTTC
CDR3: CASSLTRDEQFF

J: TRBJ1-1
V: TRBV10-3
D: -
size: once
DNA: TGTGCCGCAGCTTCGGGGGAGATGAACACTGAAGCTTTCTTT
CDR3: CAAASGEMNTEAFF

J: TRBJ1-1
V: TRBV18
D: -
size: few
DNA: TGTGCCAGCTCACCGACGACAGGATACACTGAAGCTTTCTTT
CDR3: CASSPTTGYTEAFF

J: TRBJ2-3
V: TRBV5-1
D: -
size: -
DNA: TGCGCCAGCGGAGGGGGCGGTTACTCCACAGATACGCAGTATTTT
CDR3: CASGGGGYSTDTQYF

J: TRBJ2-1
V: TRBV5-1
D: TRBD2
size: -
DNA: TGCGCCAGCAGCTTGGGAGGGACTAGCCCCTATGAGCAGTTCTTC
CDR3: CASSLGGTSPYEQFF

J: TRBJ2-5
V: TRBV4-2
D: TRBD2
size: -
DNA: TGTGCCACCTCCTCTGGGACTAGCGGGGGGGCCGGGGAGACCCAGTACTTC
CDR3: CATSSGTSGGAGETQYF

J: TRBJ1-6
V: TRBV4-3
D: TRBD1
size: once
DNA: TGCGCCAGCAGCCAAGGGGGACAGGGCTATAATTCACCCCTCCACTTT
CDR3: CASSQGGQGYNSPLHF

J: TRBJ2-7
V: TRBV27
D: TRBD2
size: once
DNA: TGTGCCAGCAGTTTTGGGTCTAGCGGGAGCTACGAGCAGTACTTC
CDR3: CASSFGSSGSYEQYF

J: TRBJ2-1
V: TRBV30
D: -
size: -
DNA: TGTGCCTGGAGCACTCCAGGCGGACTGGATTACAATGAGCAGTTCTTC
CDR3: CAWSTPGGLDYNEQFF